This T cell receptor beta chain was recorded in a study of brain T cells in children with intractable seizures. Sequenced by immunoSEQ multiplex PCR; TCRdb stores in-frame clones only, minus some. Seen here are a few hundred thousand clones, about 93% observed once, and the top ten hold 5.5% to 6%. Described time point: blood from clinic visit 5 months post-surgery; TSC patient then seizure free. V shed 3 bases, J shed 3 bases, and the junction held 5 bases outside the gene matches. Germline values: CDR1 SGHNT, CDR2 YYREEE (reference sequence). There are 14 residues in the CDR3. The TCR comes from a boy younger than two with tuberous sclerosis and intractable seizures. This sample comprised peripheral blood, obtained more than 4 months after surgery. The V gene is TRBV5-4, the J gene TRBJ1-2; 7 nucleotides line up with TRBD1. The CDR3 sequence: CASSSRGNYYGYTF. The CDR3 nucleotides are TGTGCCAGCAGCTCCAGGGGGAACTACTATGGCTACACCTTC.